This is a list of T cell receptor beta chains from one sample in a study of blood T cell repertoires in COVID-19. Repertoires were generated with immunoSEQ multiplex PCR, while TCRdb's copy carries only in-frame clones and drops some. Here the sample spans nearly 55,000 clones, 86% being singletons. The sequencing input was peripheral blood. These receptors were obtained from a man in his 70s with active COVID-19. CDR3s include the opening cysteine and the closing phenylalanine or tryptophan. A D gene is named only where the DNA matches it firmly. Only some rows state a clone size, as once, few, many or a class for expanded clones.

d_gene: NA
v_gene: TRBV5-4
j_gene: TRBJ1-3
abundance: few
CDR3nt: TGTGCCAGCAGGATGACGGGATCTGGAAACACCATATATTTT
CDR3aa: CASRMTGSGNTIYF

d_gene: NA
v_gene: TRBV29-1
j_gene: TRBJ2-1
abundance: NA
CDR3nt: TGCAGCGTGGGACTCCAGGGGGAACGGTCCTACAATGAGCAGTTCTTC
CDR3aa: CSVGLQGERSYNEQFF

d_gene: NA
v_gene: TRBV9
j_gene: TRBJ2-2
abundance: once
CDR3nt: TGTGCCAGCAGTCTAGGTGTCCCTCACACCGGGGAGCTGTTTTTT
CDR3aa: CASSLGVPHTGELFF

d_gene: TRBD1
v_gene: TRBV6-2/TRBV6-3
j_gene: TRBJ1-5
abundance: once
CDR3nt: TGTGCCAGCAGTTACTTTCCCGGGACAGGGTGGAGAAGCAATCAGCCCCAGCATTTT
CDR3aa: CASSYFPGTGWRSNQPQHF

d_gene: NA
v_gene: TRBV20-1
j_gene: TRBJ1-2
abundance: once
CDR3nt: TGCAGTGCTAGACCTACTTATGGCTACACCTTC
CDR3aa: CSARPTYGYTF

d_gene: TRBD1
v_gene: TRBV2
j_gene: TRBJ1-5
abundance: few
CDR3nt: TGTGCCAGCAGTTGGGACAGGGGGCTCAATCAGCCCCAGCATTTT
CDR3aa: CASSWDRGLNQPQHF

d_gene: NA
v_gene: TRBV29-1
j_gene: TRBJ2-5
abundance: NA
CDR3nt: TGCAGCGTGGCTATGGTCCAGCGGCGGGAGACCCAGTACTTC
CDR3aa: CSVAMVQRRETQYF

d_gene: NA
v_gene: TRBV29-1
j_gene: TRBJ2-7
abundance: few
CDR3nt: TGCAGCGTTGGGGGGGTTTCCTACGAGCAGTACTTC
CDR3aa: CSVGGVSYEQYF

d_gene: TRBD2
v_gene: TRBV6-4
j_gene: TRBJ2-1
abundance: NA
CDR3nt: TGTGCCAGCAGCAAACTAGCGGGGGATTACAATGAGCAGTTCTTC
CDR3aa: CASSKLAGDYNEQFF

d_gene: NA
v_gene: TRBV12-3/TRBV12-4
j_gene: TRBJ1-2
abundance: NA
CDR3nt: TGTGCCAGCAGTTTTCGGGACTATGGCTACACCTTC
CDR3aa: CASSFRDYGYTF

d_gene: TRBD2
v_gene: TRBV27
j_gene: TRBJ2-7
abundance: once
CDR3nt: TGTGCCAGCAGTTTAAGCGGGGGGGCCGACGAGCAGTACTTC
CDR3aa: CASSLSGGADEQYF

d_gene: TRBD1
v_gene: TRBV4-3
j_gene: TRBJ2-6
abundance: NA
CDR3nt: TGCGCCAGCAGCCCCTCTCCGACAGGGGGCTCTGGGGCCAACGTCCTGACTTTC
CDR3aa: CASSPSPTGGSGANVLTF

d_gene: TRBD2
v_gene: TRBV10-3
j_gene: TRBJ2-3
abundance: NA
CDR3nt: TGTGCCATCGAGGAGGCGCGGGGGGGGCGCGATACGCAGTATTTT
CDR3aa: CAIEEARGGRDTQYF

d_gene: TRBD2
v_gene: TRBV19
j_gene: TRBJ2-7
abundance: NA
CDR3nt: TGTGCCAGTAGTCCTGGCGGGGGGATATCCTACGAGCAGTACTTC
CDR3aa: CASSPGGGISYEQYF

d_gene: TRBD2
v_gene: TRBV9
j_gene: TRBJ2-1
abundance: NA
CDR3nt: TGTGCCAGCAGCCGGACTAGCGGGGGGGCCGAATCCAATGAGCAGTTCTTC
CDR3aa: CASSRTSGGAESNEQFF

d_gene: TRBD2
v_gene: TRBV6-1
j_gene: TRBJ2-5
abundance: NA
CDR3nt: TGTGCCAGCAGTGAAGCGGAGTGGGGTGGGAATAGCGGGGTCCAAGAGACCCAGTACTTC
CDR3aa: CASSEAEWGGNSGVQETQYF

d_gene: TRBD2
v_gene: TRBV11-2
j_gene: TRBJ2-5
abundance: NA
CDR3nt: TGTGCCAGCAGCTCCCCGACGGGGGGAGAGACCCAGTACTTC
CDR3aa: CASSSPTGGETQYF

d_gene: NA
v_gene: TRBV12-5
j_gene: TRBJ1-4
abundance: NA
CDR3nt: TGTGCTAGTGCCCCCTCACAGGGTACTAATGAAAAACTGTTTTTT
CDR3aa: CASAPSQGTNEKLFF

d_gene: TRBD2
v_gene: TRBV5-1
j_gene: TRBJ2-5
abundance: NA
CDR3nt: TGCGCCAGTACACTAGCGGGGGGGCCGGAGACCCAGTACTTC
CDR3aa: CASTLAGGPETQYF

d_gene: TRBD1
v_gene: TRBV4-3
j_gene: TRBJ2-1
abundance: once
CDR3nt: TGCGCCAGCAGCCAGCCCGGGACAGGGGTGAATGAGCAGTTCTTC
CDR3aa: CASSQPGTGVNEQFF

d_gene: TRBD1
v_gene: TRBV30
j_gene: TRBJ2-2
abundance: NA
CDR3nt: TGTGCCTGGGCACAGGGGGCGCATACCGGGGAGCTGTTTTTT
CDR3aa: CAWAQGAHTGELFF

d_gene: NA
v_gene: TRBV5-1
j_gene: TRBJ2-5
abundance: once
CDR3nt: TGCGCCAGCAGCCCCCCCCGAATACAGGGCTACCAAGAGACCCAGTACTTC
CDR3aa: CASSPPRIQGYQETQYF

d_gene: NA
v_gene: TRBV6-2/TRBV6-3
j_gene: TRBJ1-1
abundance: NA
CDR3nt: TGTGCCAGCAGTTGGGCGCAGGCCACTGAAGCTTTCTTT
CDR3aa: CASSWAQATEAFF

d_gene: TRBD1
v_gene: TRBV29-1
j_gene: TRBJ1-2
abundance: NA
CDR3nt: TGCAGCGGCCGGACAGGGAATAACTATGGCTACACCTTC
CDR3aa: CSGRTGNNYGYTF

d_gene: TRBD1
v_gene: TRBV27
j_gene: TRBJ2-5
abundance: NA
CDR3nt: TGTGCCAGCAGTCCCCGACAGGGCTTGGAGACCCAGTACTTC
CDR3aa: CASSPRQGLETQYF

d_gene: NA
v_gene: TRBV11-3
j_gene: TRBJ1-2
abundance: NA
CDR3nt: TGTGCCAGCAGCCAAGCGGGGTATGACTATGGCTACACCTTC
CDR3aa: CASSQAGYDYGYTF

d_gene: TRBD1
v_gene: TRBV6-5
j_gene: TRBJ1-2
abundance: few
CDR3nt: TGTGCCAGCAGATCGACAGGGGGCAACTATGGCTACACCTTC
CDR3aa: CASRSTGGNYGYTF

d_gene: NA
v_gene: TRBV27
j_gene: TRBJ2-5
abundance: NA
CDR3nt: TGTGCCAGCAGTTTGCGGCACCAAGAGACCCAGTACTTC
CDR3aa: CASSLRHQETQYF

d_gene: NA
v_gene: TRBV5-1
j_gene: TRBJ1-2
abundance: NA
CDR3nt: TGCGCCAGCAGCTTAGGGCGGGATGACTATGGCTACACCTTC
CDR3aa: CASSLGRDDYGYTF

d_gene: NA
v_gene: TRBV7-2
j_gene: TRBJ1-2
abundance: NA
CDR3nt: TGTGCCAGCAGCCTAGATTCCAGGGAGGGTGGCTACACCTTC
CDR3aa: CASSLDSREGGYTF

d_gene: NA
v_gene: TRBV5-8
j_gene: TRBJ1-4
abundance: few
CDR3nt: TGTGCCAGCAGCTTGGGCGGGAGTGGAGGGTACAAACTGTTTTTT
CDR3aa: CASSLGGSGGYKLFF

d_gene: NA
v_gene: TRBV4-3
j_gene: TRBJ2-1
abundance: NA
CDR3nt: TGCGCCAGCAGCCCGGTAGGGGCCAGCTCCTACAATGAGCAGTTCTTC
CDR3aa: CASSPVGASSYNEQFF

d_gene: NA
v_gene: TRBV7-2
j_gene: TRBJ1-4
abundance: NA
CDR3nt: TGTGCCAGCAGCTTAGTGGCGGCACCTAATGAAAAACTGTTTTTT
CDR3aa: CASSLVAAPNEKLFF

d_gene: TRBD1
v_gene: TRBV7-2
j_gene: TRBJ1-2
abundance: NA
CDR3nt: TGTGCCAGCAGCAGTTTCCGTGGGACAGCGTCTTATGGCTACACCTTC
CDR3aa: CASSSFRGTASYGYTF

d_gene: NA
v_gene: TRBV7-9
j_gene: TRBJ1-3
abundance: NA
CDR3nt: TGTGCCAGCAGCTTAGACAATGGAAACACCATATATTTT
CDR3aa: CASSLDNGNTIYF

d_gene: TRBD2
v_gene: TRBV10-2
j_gene: TRBJ2-1
abundance: NA
CDR3nt: TGCGCCAGCAGTGAGTTCGCTAGCGGGGGGGCGCATGAGCAGTTCTTC
CDR3aa: CASSEFASGGAHEQFF

d_gene: TRBD1
v_gene: TRBV11-3
j_gene: TRBJ1-2
abundance: NA
CDR3nt: TGTGCCAGCAGCTTAGCGGGACAGATCTATGGCTACACCTTC
CDR3aa: CASSLAGQIYGYTF

d_gene: TRBD1
v_gene: TRBV3-1/TRBV3-2
j_gene: TRBJ1-5
abundance: once
CDR3nt: TGTGCCAGCAGCCAAGGTGAGGGCTTCCTAGGAGAGGGACAGAGACAGGGGCTCAATCAGCCCCAGCATTTT
CDR3aa: CASSQGEGFLGEGQRQGLNQPQHF

d_gene: NA
v_gene: TRBV18
j_gene: TRBJ1-3
abundance: NA
CDR3nt: TGTGCCAGCTCAGGGCAGCTCTCTGGAAACACCATATATTTT
CDR3aa: CASSGQLSGNTIYF

d_gene: TRBD2
v_gene: TRBV7-2
j_gene: TRBJ2-2
abundance: NA
CDR3nt: TGTGCCAGCAGCTTAATAAATAGCGGGGGGGGCACCGGGGAGCTGTTTTTT
CDR3aa: CASSLINSGGGTGELFF

d_gene: TRBD1
v_gene: TRBV29-1
j_gene: TRBJ1-2
abundance: NA
CDR3nt: TGCAGCGCGCCGAGTCCGACAGGGGGCCCTGGCTACACCTTC
CDR3aa: CSAPSPTGGPGYTF

d_gene: NA
v_gene: TRBV30
j_gene: TRBJ2-5
abundance: NA
CDR3nt: TGTGCCTGGAGTGTACCAGGGCAAGAGACCCAGTACTTC
CDR3aa: CAWSVPGQETQYF

d_gene: NA
v_gene: TRBV7-2
j_gene: TRBJ2-7
abundance: NA
CDR3nt: TGTGCCAGCAGCTCCGGGTTAGCCTACGAGCAGTACTTC
CDR3aa: CASSSGLAYEQYF

d_gene: NA
v_gene: TRBV3-1/TRBV3-2
j_gene: TRBJ1-1
abundance: NA
CDR3nt: TGTGCCAGCAGCCTCTCGGACAGTAACACTGAAGCTTTCTTT
CDR3aa: CASSLSDSNTEAFF

d_gene: TRBD1
v_gene: TRBV7-8
j_gene: TRBJ2-3
abundance: NA
CDR3nt: TGTGCCAGCAGCCGAGCCGCCGGGACAGGCCGCACAGATACGCAGTATTTT
CDR3aa: CASSRAAGTGRTDTQYF

d_gene: TRBD1
v_gene: TRBV24-1
j_gene: TRBJ2-2
abundance: NA
CDR3nt: TGTGCCACCAGTGATTTGAGGACAGGAGGAGACACCGGGGAGCTGTTTTTT
CDR3aa: CATSDLRTGGDTGELFF